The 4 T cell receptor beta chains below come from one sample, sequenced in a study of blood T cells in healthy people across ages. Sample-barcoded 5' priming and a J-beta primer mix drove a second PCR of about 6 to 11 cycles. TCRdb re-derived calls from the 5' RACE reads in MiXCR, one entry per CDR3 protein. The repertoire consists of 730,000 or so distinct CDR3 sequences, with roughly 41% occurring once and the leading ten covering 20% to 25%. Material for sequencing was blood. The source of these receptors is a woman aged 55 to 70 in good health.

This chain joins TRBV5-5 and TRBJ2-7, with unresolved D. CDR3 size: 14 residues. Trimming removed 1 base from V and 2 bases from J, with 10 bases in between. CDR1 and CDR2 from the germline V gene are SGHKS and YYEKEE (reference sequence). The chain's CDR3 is CASSLSWTTYEQYF. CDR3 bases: TGTGCCAGCAGCTTGTCCTGGACCACCTACGAGCAGTACTTC. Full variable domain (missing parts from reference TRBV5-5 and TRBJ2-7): DAGVTQSPTHLIKTRGQQVTLRCSPISGHKSVSWYQQVLGQGPQFIFQYYEKEERGRGNFPDRFSARQFPNYSSELNVNALLLGDSALYLCASSLSWTTYEQYFGPGTRLTVT.

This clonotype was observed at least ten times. CDR3 nucleotides: TGTGCCATCAGCGATACTGGTAACTATGGCTACACCTTC. Translation gives CAISDTGNYGYTF. The chain carries TRBV10-3 and TRBJ1-2; no clear D gene. CDR3 length: 13 amino acids. The germline V gene has CDR1 ENHRY and CDR2 SYGVKD. Trimming removed 6 bases at V and 1 base at J, with 9 bases between.

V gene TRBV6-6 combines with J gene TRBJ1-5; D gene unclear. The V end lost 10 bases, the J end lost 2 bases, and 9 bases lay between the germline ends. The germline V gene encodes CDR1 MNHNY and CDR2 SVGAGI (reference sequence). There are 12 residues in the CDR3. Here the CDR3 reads CATSGGNQPQHF. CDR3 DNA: TGTGCCACCTCCGGGGGCAATCAGCCCCAGCATTTT.

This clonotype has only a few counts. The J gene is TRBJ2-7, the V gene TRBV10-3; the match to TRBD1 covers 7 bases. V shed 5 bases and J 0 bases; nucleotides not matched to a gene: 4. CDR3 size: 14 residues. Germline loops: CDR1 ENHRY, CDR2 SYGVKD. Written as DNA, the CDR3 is TGTGCCATCAGTCCGGACAGGAGCTCCTACGAGCAGTACTTC. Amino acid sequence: CAISPDRSSYEQYF.